The present T cell receptor (beta chain) was sequenced within a study of vaccination and CD4 T cells after COVID-19. Across the whole study: Two of the convalescents were Hispanic, and convalescents were six males and four females.

Concerning this clonotype itself: Its antigen is still unknown.

Germline trimming cut 5 bases from V and 4 bases from J; bases unmatched to any gene: 7. Germline values: CDR1 SEHNR, CDR2 FQNEAQ (reference sequence). This CDR3 is built from 15 residues. The treatment is: roughly ten-day PBMC culture with coronavirus spike peptide pools or control peptides (ViraFEST assay). T cells were expanded with peptide pools, and expanded clonotypes were identified by TCR sequencing. Sequencing of cultured CD4+ T cell DNA used the Oncomine TCR Beta short-read assay. Each CDR3 protein gets one entry after TCRdb re-called the PCR reads with MiXCR. This table has some 16,000 distinct CDR3 sequences, 43% appearing once.

J is TRBJ2-1 and V is TRBV7-9, with 8 positions matching TRBD2. The specimen was CD4+ T cells from blood, cultured in vitro, collected after SARS-CoV-2 vaccination. The sequence was obtained from a human donor who had recovered from COVID-19. The CDR3 sequence is CASSGRLANYNEQFF. As DNA, the CDR3 is TGTGCCAGCAGCGGAAGACTAGCGAATTACAATGAGCAGTTCTTC.